These T cell receptor beta chains were read from a single sample in a study of regulatory T cells in long-lasting Graves disease. TCRdb independently ran MiXCR on the multiplex PCR reads; one entry per CDR3 protein. The data hold fewer than 650,000 distinct CDR3 sequences, with about 16% observed a single time. This sample also belongs to another study, concerning T cells in Graves' hyperthyroidism and ophthalmopathy.

This specimen consisted of peripheral blood mononuclear cells (PBMCs), obtained at new diagnosis, from a patient treated with antithyroid drugs. The receptors originated from a man aged 18 to 29 with Graves disease. Both conserved end residues are trimmed from each CDR3. The order of the fields is V gene, J gene, CDR3 protein.

TRBV7-4	TRBJ2-7	ASSLGVGLAGTYEQY
TRBV20-1	TRBJ1-1	SADRDSNTEAF
TRBV15	TRBJ2-1	ATSIRTGGELVGPPDEQF
TRBV12-3/TRBV12-4	TRBJ2-3	ASSFPRDLAGGKGTDTQY
TRBV10-3	TRBJ2-1	AIRDLAGGVEQF
TRBV4-1	TRBJ1-2	ASSQVGRVTDGYT
TRBV29-1	TRBJ2-3	SATTGSTDTQY
TRBV19	TRBJ1-2	ASRTRGGAALGYT
TRBV5-1	TRBJ1-1	ASSLMGGSDTEAF
TRBV25-1	TRBJ1-1	ASSDGKTGEGAF
TRBV11-2	TRBJ2-1	ASSLGDRRNEQF
TRBV27	TRBJ1-5	ASSLFAGSNQPQH
TRBV28	TRBJ2-7	ASSLEYEEQY
TRBV11-3	TRBJ2-1	ASSLERMDEQF
TRBV19	TRBJ2-7	ATRGNLNYEQY
TRBV20-1	TRBJ2-3	SAHIIRGSTDTQY
TRBV5-1	TRBJ2-7	ASSRDRGTHEQY
TRBV20-1	TRBJ2-4	SARDLRGSIQY
TRBV6-5	TRBJ2-1	ASSYPGQGASERF
TRBV5-4	TRBJ2-1	ASSPRAVESYNEQF
TRBV10-3	TRBJ1-6	AISAGSSSYNSPLH
TRBV12-3/TRBV12-4	TRBJ2-3	ASSFGGLSTDTQY
TRBV7-2	TRBJ2-3	ASSLGFGVASTDTQY
TRBV28	TRBJ1-1	ASSSIEAF
TRBV12-3/TRBV12-4	TRBJ1-6	ASRGGTGDNSPLH
TRBV12-3/TRBV12-4	TRBJ1-3	ASSLTGRHSGNTIY
TRBV7-3	TRBJ2-2	ASSPTGTPNTGELF
TRBV24-1	TRBJ2-1	ATSQGGGPNNEQF
TRBV30	TRBJ1-1	AWSAGVATEAF
TRBV7-2	TRBJ2-1	ASSPRPGTSYNEQF
TRBV29-1	TRBJ1-2	SVETVKVYGYT
TRBV12-3/TRBV12-4	TRBJ2-1	ASSPPTSVKRTEQF
TRBV30	TRBJ2-5	AWSVRLWETQY
TRBV3-1	TRBJ1-1	ASSPRAGGTEAF
TRBV30	TRBJ2-4	AWSVRGGIQY
TRBV18	TRBJ1-5	ASSTSPGSNQPQH
TRBV27	TRBJ2-7	ASRSLGASGTYEQY
TRBV25-1	TRBJ1-2	ASSDTVPRGYT
TRBV18	TRBJ1-4	ASSAGLPSTNEKLF
TRBV18	TRBJ2-3	ASSPKVTPPTQY
TRBV5-4	TRBJ2-3	ASQPGGGLTSTDTQY
TRBV19	TRBJ1-5	ASSKAVRGSNQPQH
TRBV12-3/TRBV12-4	TRBJ1-2	ASLPGGGGGYT
TRBV30	TRBJ2-5	AWSGRGGETQY
TRBV7-8	TRBJ1-1	ASRVGGRNTEAF
TRBV7-3	TRBJ1-3	ASSPAGAGTGNTIY
TRBV5-1	TRBJ2-5	ASRLGGPQETQY
TRBV4-3	TRBJ1-2	ASSQVGEDYGYT
TRBV9	TRBJ1-6	ASSVVWGNSPLH
TRBV4-2	TRBJ2-1	ASSHSGTSGSNEQF
TRBV6-5	TRBJ2-7	ASSYFNEGEQY
TRBV7-9	TRBJ2-1	ASSLESWQGGFEQF
TRBV20-1	TRBJ2-1	SARPTSGSYNEQF